The next 19 T cell receptor beta chains were all read from a single sample in a study of blood T cell repertoires in COVID-19. The protocol was immunoSEQ multiplex PCR, while the TCRdb copy is restricted to in-frame clones and leaves out a portion. The sample yields around 94,000 clones, 75% to 95% seen once. What was sequenced was peripheral blood. The receptor set was obtained from a man younger than 30 with acute or convalescent COVID-19.

A single count supports this clone. The CDR3 is CASSPTQGYGYTF. In DNA, the CDR3 is TGTGCCAGTAGTCCAACACAGGGATATGGCTACACCTTC. This sequence joins TRBV19 and TRBJ1-2; weak D call: TRBD1 (6 bases). The CDR3 runs 13 residues. The V end lost 5 bases, the J end lost 5 bases, and 12 bases lay between the germline ends. Per germline, CDR1 LNHDA and CDR2 SQIVND (reference sequence). The whole variable domain, filled in from reference TRBV19 and TRBJ1-2, reads DGGITQSPKYLFRKEGQNVTLSCEQNLNHDAMYWYRQDPGQGLRLIYYSQIVNDFQKGDIAEGYSVSREKKESFPLTVTSAQKNPTAFYLCASSPTQGYGYTFGSGTRLTVV.

The V call is TRBV12-3 or TRBV12-4, the J call TRBJ2-7, with 8 bases aligning to TRBD2. Trimming at V came to 8 bases and at J to 7 bases, leaving 7 bases not matched to a gene. This CDR3 is 12 amino acids long. CDR3 nucleotides: TGTGCCAGCGCCAGCGGGAGTTATGAGCAGTACTTC. Encoded protein: CASASGSYEQYF.

The chain uses TRBV24-1 and TRBJ2-2, with a weak D call TRBD1 (6 bases). The ends were cut back, 6 bases at V and 6 bases at J, with 13 bases in the middle. There are 14 residues in the CDR3. Germline V gives CDR1 KGHDR, CDR2 SFDVKD. The CDR3, as DNA: TGTGCCACCAGTACCCCCACAGGGCCCGGGGAGCTGTTTTTT. This gives the protein CATSTPTGPGELFF.

The table lists this clone with a count of one. J is TRBJ2-4 and V is TRBV18; perhaps TRBD2 as D (7 bases). V lost 3 bases, J lost 2 bases, and 17 bases lay in between. This CDR3 is built from 17 residues. The germline V gene encodes CDR1 KGHSH and CDR2 LQKENI. CDR3 sequence: CASSPLRGGGSKNIQYF. Written as DNA, the CDR3 is TGTGCCAGCTCACCGTTGCGAGGGGGAGGGTCCAAAAACATTCAGTACTTC.

This chain joins TRBV27 and TRBJ2-1; 7 bases are shared with TRBD2. Germline V gene lookup returns CDR1 MNHEY and CDR2 SMNVEV (reference sequence). Trimming took 5 bases from V and 0 from J; bases not matched to a gene: 13. This CDR3 spans 18 amino acids. CDR3 protein: CASSTRRDYLSSYNEQFF. The CDR3 DNA reads as TGTGCCAGCAGTACACGCCGGGACTACCTAAGCTCCTACAATGAGCAGTTCTTC.

This chain joins TRBV13 and TRBJ1-2; D not resolved. The germline CDR1 and CDR2 sequences are PRHDT and FYEKMQ (reference sequence). The V and J ends lost 8 bases and 4 bases respectively, with 14 bases between them. The CDR3 is 13 amino acids. The DNA of the CDR3 is TGTGCCAGCTCCACTGGGGAGGGCTATGGCTACACCTTC. This encodes CASSTGEGYGYTF.

The genes are TRBV18 and TRBJ2-5; 8 nucleotides match TRBD1. Per germline, CDR1 KGHSH and CDR2 LQKENI. The CDR3 totals 13 residues. Trimming at V came to 8 bases and at J to 1 base, leaving 3 bases not matched to a gene. The CDR3 loop is CASLDRGQETQYF. The DNA of the CDR3 is TGTGCCAGCCTCGACAGGGGCCAAGAGACCCAGTACTTC.

This clone has just one count. The chain recombines TRBV5-5 with TRBJ1-5, with a possible D match to TRBD1 (5 bases). There are 14 residues in the CDR3. Germline loops: CDR1 SGHKS, CDR2 YYEKEE (reference sequence). Between the trimmed V and J ends, which lost 4 bases and 9 bases, there was a span of 17 bases. The CDR3 DNA is TGTGCCAGCAGCCAGGACCGGGGGGGTTTGCCCCAGCATTTT. Translated, it gives CASSQDRGGLPQHF. The complete variable domain, with remaining parts taken from reference TRBV5-5 and TRBJ1-5, reads DAGVTQSPTHLIKTRGQQVTLRCSPISGHKSVSWYQQVLGQGPQFIFQYYEKEERGRGNFPDRFSARQFPNYSSELNVNALLLGDSALYLCASSQDRGGLPQHFGDGTRLSIL.

This clone came up once. V gene TRBV29-1 combines with J gene TRBJ1-4; 8 nucleotides match TRBD1. V dropped 3 bases and J dropped 7; count of bases not matched to a gene: 4. This CDR3 spans 13 amino acids. Germline lookup yields CDR1 SQVTM and CDR2 ANQGSEA. In DNA, the CDR3 is TGCAGCGTTGATGACAGGGGAGGTGAAAAACTGTTTTTT. It encodes CSVDDRGGEKLFF.

The chain combines TRBV18 with TRBJ1-1; TRBD1 matches at 8 bases. J gave up 5 bases and V 3 bases, and 2 bases lay outside the gene matches. The germline V gene encodes CDR1 KGHSH and CDR2 LQKENI. The CDR3 has 13 residues. The CDR3 loop reads CASSPGQATEAFF. The CDR3 DNA reads TGTGCCAGCTCACCGGGACAGGCGACTGAAGCTTTCTTT. The whole variable domain, filled in from reference TRBV18 and TRBJ1-1, reads NAGVMQNPRHLVRRRGQEARLRCSPMKGHSHVYWYRQLPEEGLKFMVYLQKENIIDESGMPKERFSAEFPKEGPSILRIQQVVRGDSAAYFCASSPGQATEAFFGQGTRLTVV.

This clone was found once. The CDR3 DNA reads as TGTGCCAGCAGTGAAGATGGCTATGAGGGCACTGAAGCTTTCTTT. Translated, it gives CASSEDGYEGTEAFF. J is TRBJ1-1 and V is TRBV6-1, with D unresolved. CDR1 MNHNS and CDR2 SASEGT come from the germline V gene. The V end lost 1 base, the J end lost 4 bases, and 13 bases lay between the germline ends. This CDR3 is built from 15 residues.

The chain has TRBV9 and TRBJ1-2; 10 nucleotides align to TRBD1. The V and J ends lost 4 bases and 6 bases, in that order; junction bases with no gene match: 3. Germline CDR1 SGDLS, CDR2 YYNGEE. The CDR3 spans 13 residues. The CDR3, as DNA: TGTGCCAGCAGCCTGACAGGGGGCGATGGCTACACCTTC. Translated, it gives CASSLTGGDGYTF. Variable domain in full (rest from reference TRBV9 and TRBJ1-2): DSGVTQTPKHLITATGQRVTLRCSPRSGDLSVYWYQQSLDQGLQFLIQYYNGEERAKGNILERFSAQQFPDLHSELNLSSLELGDSALYFCASSLTGGDGYTFGSGTRLTVV.

CDR3 sequence (DNA): TGTGCCAGCAGTTGGACAGCATTGAACACTGAAGCTTTCTTT. It is translated as CASSWTALNTEAFF. The chain is built from TRBV6-5 and TRBJ1-1, with D tentatively TRBD1 (6 bases). Germline CDR1 and CDR2: MNHEY and SVGAGI. This CDR3 region has 14 residues. The germline V and J ends were trimmed by 4 bases and 0 bases, with 9 bases remaining between them.

The chain links TRBV30 to TRBJ1-1; D perhaps matches TRBD1 (6 bases). The CDR3 sequence is 14 residues long. Germline V gene lookup returns CDR1 GTSNPN and CDR2 SVGIG (reference sequence). Trimming left V 3 bases short and J 1 base short, with 12 bases between. The CDR3 DNA sequence: TGTGCCTGGAGCGGACAGCTACAGAACACTGAAGCTTTCTTT. It encodes CAWSGQLQNTEAFF.

This rearrangement joins TRBV5-8 to TRBJ1-1, with D perhaps TRBD1 (5 bases). The CDR3 extends over 13 amino acids. CDR1 is SGHTS and CDR2 is YDEGEE in the germline V gene. Trimming pared 6 bases from V and 0 bases from J, leaving 9 bases between. The CDR3 spells CASTGYLNTEAFF. The CDR3 bases are TGTGCCAGCACAGGGTACTTGAACACTGAAGCTTTCTTT.

The chain couples TRBV5-1 to TRBJ2-1; no firm D call. V lost 4 bases and J lost 6, with 14 bases in between. Germline V gene sequence: CDR1 SGHRS, CDR2 YFSETQ. The length of the CDR3 is 14 residues. The CDR3 is CASSPHQTGNEQFF. In DNA form, the CDR3 reads TGCGCCAGCAGCCCCCATCAGACGGGCAATGAGCAGTTCTTC. Full variable domain (missing parts from reference TRBV5-1 and TRBJ2-1): KAGVTQTPRYLIKTRGQQVTLSCSPISGHRSVSWYQQTPGQGLQFLFEYFSETQRNKGNFPGRFSGRQFSNSRSEMNVSTLELGDSALYLCASSPHQTGNEQFFGPGTRLTVL.

The chain joins TRBV5-6 to TRBJ1-1; D is unresolved. V was shortened by 6 bases and J by 6 bases, with 12 bases between the two germline ends. Germline loops: CDR1 SGHDT, CDR2 YYEEEE. This CDR3 region has 12 residues. This CDR3 is CASTVGGSEAFF. The CDR3 nucleotides read TGTGCCAGCACCGTTGGCGGGTCTGAAGCTTTCTTT.

The chain has TRBV18 and TRBJ2-5; D may be TRBD2 (6 bases). Germline V gene sequence: CDR1 KGHSH, CDR2 LQKENI. V dropped 3 bases and J dropped 4 bases, with 15 bases sitting between them. This CDR3 region has 15 residues. CDR3 sequence (DNA): TGTGCCAGCTCACCCTTGACTAGAGCGGTAGAGACCCAGTACTTC. Translated: CASSPLTRAVETQYF.

The chain employs TRBV4-1 and TRBJ1-5; 9 bases fit TRBD1. The CDR3 contains 16 residues. Germline CDR1 and CDR2: MGHRA and YSYEKL. Germline trimming cut 3 bases from V and 0 bases from J; bases unmatched to any gene: 3. The CDR3 nucleotides are TGCGCCAGCAGCCAGCCGGGACAGGGTAGCAATCAGCCCCAGCATTTT. Translation gives CASSQPGQGSNQPQHF.